These 22 T cell receptor beta chains were sequenced from one sample in a study of graft-versus-host responses after intestinal transplantation. Produced via immunoSEQ multiplex PCR; TCRdb's table is partial and in-frame only. This table has tens of thousands of clones, 89% appearing once. These receptors have no identified antigens. The sequencing used unstimulated CD8+ T cells sorted from spleen or lymph node cells, collected before intestinal transplant. All receptors derive from a human donor who received an intestinal transplant.

This chain links TRBV18 with TRBJ1-2, with a tentative D call TRBD1 (5 bases). The V gene lost 6 bases and the J gene lost 0 bases, with 26 bases spanning the gap. Per the germline V gene, CDR1 is KGHSH and CDR2 is LQKENI. The CDR3 is 19 amino acids. The DNA of the CDR3 is TGTGCCAGCTCTCCAGAATTCCGGGACGGGAGCGGGACTAACTATGGCTACACCTTC. It yields the protein CASSPEFRDGSGTNYGYTF. Filled out from reference TRBV18 and TRBJ1-2, the complete variable domain reads NAGVMQNPRHLVRRRGQEARLRCSPMKGHSHVYWYRQLPEEGLKFMVYLQKENIIDESGMPKERFSAEFPKEGPSILRIQQVVRGDSAAYFCASSPEFRDGSGTNYGYTFGSGTRLTVV.

The chain links TRBV4-1 to TRBJ1-1; D ambiguous. The CDR3 has 15 residues. Per the germline V gene, CDR1 is MGHRA and CDR2 is YSYEKL. Trimming pared 1 base from V and 4 bases from J, leaving 13 bases between. The CDR3 sequence: CASSQGPGEGTEAFF. DNA of the CDR3: TGCGCCAGCAGCCAAGGACCGGGTGAGGGCACTGAAGCTTTCTTT.

The chain joins TRBV6-4 to TRBJ2-1; 7 bases map to TRBD1. The germline V gene encodes CDR1 MRHNA and CDR2 SNTAGT. The length of the CDR3 is 14 residues. Losses at the gene ends were 5 bases for V and 7 bases for J; bases not matched to a gene: 8. The chain's CDR3 is CASSTGATGNEQFF. DNA of the CDR3: TGTGCCAGCAGTACAGGGGCCACGGGTAATGAGCAGTTCTTC.

The chain recombines TRBV27 with TRBJ2-5; D is unresolved. With 6 bases removed from V and 5 bases from J, the gap between germline ends came to 13 bases. CDR1 is MNHEY, CDR2 SMNVEV, per germline (reference sequence). The CDR3 runs 13 residues. The CDR3 region is CASRPRRDETQYF. DNA for the CDR3: TGTGCCAGCAGACCTAGGCGCGATGAGACCCAGTACTTC.

V gene TRBV5-1 combines with J gene TRBJ1-6; possible D gene TRBD1, 6 bases. This CDR3 comprises 16 residues. V dropped 4 bases and J dropped 6 bases, with 17 bases sitting between them. Germline V gene sequence: CDR1 SGHRS, CDR2 YFSETQ. The CDR3 DNA reads as TGCGCCAGCAGCAGATTCGAGACAGGCCTTAATTCACCCCTCCACTTT. The encoded protein is CASSRFETGLNSPLHF.

The rearrangement joins TRBV7-6 to TRBJ2-7, with 8 bases that match TRBD2. J was trimmed by 7 bases and V by 6 bases; bases with no gene match: 8. Germline CDR1 and CDR2: SGHVS and FNYEAQ. The CDR3 is 13 residues long. The CDR3 loop is CASSISGTSEQYF. CDR3 coding DNA: TGTGCCAGCAGTATCTCCGGGACTAGTGAGCAGTACTTC.

This clone was seen only once. V usage is TRBV5-6 and J usage is TRBJ2-5; 7 bases match TRBD2. The CDR3 covers 11 residues. The trim removed 5 bases at V and 6 bases at J, leaving 1 base unmatched. In germline, CDR1 is SGHDT, CDR2 YYEEEE. The CDR3 DNA reads TGTGCCAGCAGGCGGGGGAAGACCCAGTACTTC. This encodes CASRRGKTQYF.

This clone was counted a few times. The gene calls are TRBV10-3 and TRBJ1-1; tentative D call: TRBD1 (6 bases). V dropped 2 bases and J dropped 4 bases, with 14 bases sitting between them. Germline V gene sequence: CDR1 ENHRY, CDR2 SYGVKD. The CDR3 contains 15 residues. DNA of the CDR3: TGTGCCATCAGTGAGACCTGGACAGATCTCACTGAAGCTTTCTTT. Protein: CAISETWTDLTEAFF.

This chain connects TRBV19 to TRBJ2-5, with TRBD1 matching over 8 bases. The ends lost 2 bases at V and 4 bases at J; junction bases unmatched: 6. CDR1 is LNHDA and CDR2 is SQIVND in the germline V gene (reference sequence). There are 15 residues in the CDR3. The CDR3 nucleotides read TGTGCCAGTAGTATATCGGGTGACAGGGGAGAGACCCAGTACTTC. This translates into CASSISGDRGETQYF.

V gene TRBV29-1 combines with J gene TRBJ1-2; 7 bases agree with TRBD1. The CDR3 spans 17 residues. V gave up 4 bases and J gave up 1 base; unmatched junction bases: 15. Germline values: CDR1 SQVTM, CDR2 ANQGSEA. This CDR3 reads CSVGTGEGDGVNYGYTF. The CDR3 DNA follows: TGCAGCGTTGGAACAGGGGAAGGGGACGGGGTTAACTATGGCTACACCTTC. Drawing the rest from reference TRBV29-1 and TRBJ1-2, the complete variable domain is SAVISQKPSRDICQRGTSLTIQCQVDSQVTMMFWYRQQPGQSLTLIATANQGSEATYESGFVIDKFPISRPNLTFSTLTVSNMSPEDSSIYLCSVGTGEGDGVNYGYTFGSGTRLTVV.

This clone has a single count. The V and J genes are TRBV6-1 and TRBJ2-7; 7 nucleotides agree with TRBD2. The CDR3 is 17 residues long. The V and J ends lost 2 bases and 5 bases, in that order; junction bases with no gene match: 15. CDR1 is MNHNS and CDR2 is SASEGT in the germline V gene. CDR3 DNA: TGTGCCAGCAGTGAAAAAGCGGGACCCGCAAGAGGGGACGAGCAGTACTTC. It translates to CASSEKAGPARGDEQYF.

As concerns this clone: At one of its ends the junction is not consistent with the germline gene, which may arise from a read error. The chain has TRBV7-9 and TRBJ2-7; D unresolved. The CDR3 totals 15 residues. Per the germline V gene, CDR1 is SEHNR and CDR2 is FQNEAQ (reference sequence). Here the CDR3 reads CASSLEVKGINEQDF. The CDR3 DNA sequence: TGTGCCAGCAGCTTAGAGGTAAAAGGTATCAACGAGCAGGACTTC.

The genes are TRBV13 and TRBJ2-5; 11 positions agree with TRBD1. V was clipped by 0 bases and J by 4 bases; unmatched bases: 4. There are 16 residues in the CDR3. CDR1 is PRHDT, CDR2 FYEKMQ, per germline (reference sequence). The CDR3 region is CASSLGEGTGGETQYF. The CDR3 DNA follows: TGTGCCAGCAGCTTAGGTGAAGGGACAGGGGGAGAGACCCAGTACTTC.

This chain joins TRBV27 and TRBJ2-7; 9 bases are a match to TRBD1. This CDR3 is 16 amino acids long. Germline assignment: CDR1 MNHEY and CDR2 SMNVEV (reference sequence). Trimming removed 1 base from V and 1 base from J; junction bases left unmatched: 5. CDR3 bases: TGTGCCAGCAGTTTATTGGGACAGGGTACGTCCTACGAGCAGTACTTC. This codes for CASSLLGQGTSYEQYF.

This chain connects TRBV7-9 to TRBJ2-7; TRBD2 is a possible D gene (6 bases). Trimming removed 5 bases from V and 5 bases from J, with 13 bases in between. This CDR3 is built from 13 residues. The V gene's germline CDR1 is SEHNR and CDR2 FQNEAQ (reference sequence). The CDR3 loop reads CASSPRDFHEQYF. CDR3 DNA: TGTGCCAGCAGCCCTCGGGACTTTCACGAGCAGTACTTC.

The rearrangement joins TRBV11-3 to TRBJ2-2; weak D call: TRBD1 (5 bases). The V gene lost 6 bases and the J gene lost 0 bases, with 14 bases spanning the gap. The CDR3 is 16 amino acids. From germline, CDR1 is SGHNT and CDR2 YENEEA. The CDR3 spells CASSVQGFANTGELFF. The CDR3 DNA is TGTGCCAGCAGTGTCCAGGGATTTGCGAACACCGGGGAGCTGTTTTTT.

This clone has a single count. The genes are TRBV9 and TRBJ1-1; perhaps TRBD1 as D (6 bases). Trimming pared 4 bases from V and 8 bases from J, leaving 15 bases between. Germline V lookup: CDR1 SGDLS, CDR2 YYNGEE. The CDR3 has 13 amino acids. CDR3 nucleotide sequence: TGTGCCAGCAGCAGGTCCGGGGGGGCGGAAGCTTTCTTT. Protein sequence: CASSRSGGAEAFF.

Here the CDR3 DNA reads TGTGCCAGCAGCTTAGGTCTACCACAGGAGGGTCACAATGAGCAGTTCTTC. Amino acids: CASSLGLPQEGHNEQFF. V and J are TRBV7-6 and TRBJ2-1; the D gene is possibly TRBD2 (6 bases). This CDR3 comprises 17 residues. The germline gives CDR1 SGHVS, CDR2 FNYEAQ. The ends were cut back, 1 base at V and 5 bases at J, with 18 bases in the middle.

The rearrangement joins TRBV9 to TRBJ2-7; the D gene is possibly TRBD1 (6 bases). V lost 6 bases to trimming and J lost 4 bases, with 14 bases between them. The germline gives CDR1 SGDLS, CDR2 YYNGEE. CDR3 length: 13 amino acids. In DNA, the CDR3 is TGTGCCAGCAATGCTGGGGGCATGTACGAGCAGTACTTC. Amino acid sequence: CASNAGGMYEQYF.

This chain connects TRBV5-1 to TRBJ1-5; D gene unclear. Germline V gives CDR1 SGHRS, CDR2 YFSETQ. Trimming pared 0 bases from V and 8 bases from J, leaving 9 bases between. This CDR3 has 13 amino acids. This chain's CDR3 is CASSLGPGEPQHF. The DNA of the CDR3 is TGCGCCAGCAGCTTGGGGCCCGGGGAGCCCCAGCATTTT.

The gene calls are TRBV19 and TRBJ2-7; 9 nucleotides agree with TRBD2. This CDR3 region has 15 residues. J lost 5 bases, V lost 5 bases, and 10 bases had no gene match. Germline V gene lookup returns CDR1 LNHDA and CDR2 SQIVND (reference sequence). The CDR3 is CASSLAGEAVHEQYF. Written as DNA, the CDR3 is TGTGCCAGTAGTTTAGCGGGAGAAGCGGTTCACGAGCAGTACTTC.

The chain joins TRBV10-3 to TRBJ2-7; the D gene is possibly TRBD1 (6 bases). Germline values: CDR1 ENHRY, CDR2 SYGVKD. The CDR3 has 15 amino acids. V lost 3 bases to trimming and J lost 4 bases, with 16 bases between them. In DNA form, the CDR3 reads TGTGCCATCAGTGACCGACAGGTTGGTCGGTACGAGCAGTACTTC. Amino acid sequence: CAISDRQVGRYEQYF.